The source of this T cell receptor beta chain is a study of human T cells and chemical hapten exposure. This CDR3 contains 15 residues. V lost 3 bases, J lost 1 base, and 5 bases stayed unmatched. Germline values: CDR1 DFQATT, CDR2 SNEGSKA (reference sequence). TCRdb ran MiXCR on the RACE reads and lists one entry per CDR3 protein. This sample has about 81,000 distinct CDR3 sequences, with roughly 10% found just once. Time point: patch test 2, 6 weeks after DPC sensitization. Treatment specified: therapeutic diphenylcyclopropenone sensitization with weekly scalp DPC. The material sequenced was whole blood, taken in connection with sensitization to the hapten diphenylcyclopropenone (DPC). This clonotype was obtained from a woman under 40 with alopecia areata. Some clones in this sample may be carry-over from other donors' samples. V is TRBV20-1 and J is TRBJ2-3, with 9 nucleotides matching TRBD1. CDR3 protein: CSASLRDRGTDTQYF. The DNA for the CDR3 is TGCAGTGCTAGTCTCCGGGACAGGGGCACAGATACGCAGTATTTT.